This TCR beta chain came from a study of response to subunit inactivated influenza vaccine. Whole-study results and caveats: The authors offered the suggestion that each seasonal influenza vaccination recruits few new T cells.

Each CDR3 protein is one row after TCRdb ran MiXCR on the RT-PCR reads. The repertoire holds about 700,000 distinct CDR3 sequences, around 15% seen once, with 6.5% to 8% in the top ten. In this sample, this clonotype turned up a few times. Antigen unknown. This CDR3 region has 14 residues. The V and J ends lost 5 bases and 5 bases, in that order; junction bases with no gene match: 6. The germline gives CDR1 MDHEN, CDR2 SYDVKM. The chain employs TRBV28 and TRBJ2-3; 8 nucleotides match TRBD2. Specimen: PBMCs from blood, collected roughly 15 days before vaccination. The sequence came from a man aged 45-60 years who received an inactivated influenza vaccine. CDR3 DNA: TGTGCCAGCAGTCTCGGACTAGCATTAGATACGCAGTATTTT. Protein: CASSLGLALDTQYF.